Each of the 18 T cell receptor beta chains below was sequenced from the same sample in a study of shared clonotypes between healthy human individuals. Sequencing was performed with immunoSEQ multiplex PCR; in TCRdb, only in-frame clones are kept and a portion is missing. Counted here are 2 million to 2.5 million clones, around 93% occurring once; the ten biggest clones make up 0.37%. The sequenced sample was naive CD4+ T cells from PBMCs. The subset was: CD45RA+ positively selected. Receptors were obtained from a man between 18 and 35 years old in good health. Some clones in this sample may be carry-over from other donors' samples.

The V and J genes are TRBV5-4 and TRBJ2-5; D unresolved. Germline V gives CDR1 SGHNT, CDR2 YYREEE (reference sequence). Trimming shortened V by 0 bases and J by 1 base, and 10 bases separated the two germline ends. CDR3 length equals 15 residues. The CDR3 DNA reads TGTGCCAGCAGCTTGGGTGGGGTGGGCCAAGAGACCCAGTACTTC. Translated, it gives CASSLGGVGQETQYF.

CDR3 bases: TGTGCCAGCAGCTTGGCAGGCAGGGGGATCACCGGGGAGCTGTTTTTT. This gives the protein CASSLAGRGITGELFF. The rearrangement links TRBV5-4 to TRBJ2-2, with 7 bases that match TRBD1. The J segment lost 4 bases and the V segment lost 0 bases, leaving 6 bases of the junction unmatched. CDR3 length: 16 residues. The germline V gene encodes CDR1 SGHNT and CDR2 YYREEE (reference sequence).

The CDR3 region has the DNA TGCGCCAGCAAAAACGGGGACCCCAGCTCCTACAATGAGCAGTTCTTC. It translates to CASKNGDPSSYNEQFF. J is TRBJ2-1 and V is TRBV5-1; the D gene could be TRBD1 or TRBD2 (5 bases each). V was trimmed by 6 bases and J by 0 bases, leaving 16 bases between them. CDR1 is SGHRS, CDR2 YFSETQ, per germline. This CDR3 is built from 16 residues.

The J gene is TRBJ2-1, the V gene TRBV27, with TRBD2 as a possible D gene (6 bases). V lost 3 bases, J lost 13 bases, and 13 bases lay in between. This CDR3 spans 12 amino acids. The germline V gene encodes CDR1 MNHEY and CDR2 SMNVEV (reference sequence). CDR3 DNA sequence: TGTGCCAGCAGTTTTCTCGGGGACTCACAGTTCTTC. It codes for CASSFLGDSQFF.

The rearrangement uses TRBV19 and TRBJ1-4, with TRBD1 matching over 10 bases. Germline V gives CDR1 LNHDA, CDR2 SQIVND (reference sequence). The CDR3 has 14 residues. V was pared by 6 bases and J by 3 bases, with 1 base of the junction left unmatched. CDR3 DNA sequence: TGTGCCAGTAGCGACAGGGGGCCTAATGAAAAACTGTTTTTT. This translates into CASSDRGPNEKLFF.

This chain links TRBV30 with TRBJ2-3; D remains unclear. With 3 bases removed from V and 6 bases from J, the gap between germline ends came to 7 bases. Per germline, CDR1 GTSNPN and CDR2 SVGIG (reference sequence). CDR3 length equals 11 residues. CDR3 in amino acids: CAWSSRDTQYF. The CDR3 nucleotides are TGTGCCTGGAGCTCGCGGGATACGCAGTATTTT.

V usage is TRBV28 and J usage is TRBJ2-7; a possible D gene is TRBD1 (6 bases). V lost 5 bases, J lost 6 bases, and 17 bases lay in between. The CDR3 totals 14 residues. Germline V gives CDR1 MDHEN, CDR2 SYDVKM. The CDR3 protein is CASSGAGALREQYF. The CDR3 nucleotides read TGTGCCAGCAGTGGGGCAGGGGCATTGCGCGAGCAGTACTTC.

In regard to this clone: The sample holds other DNA sequences that translate to the same CDR3. The chain joins TRBV7-2 to TRBJ2-3; no definite D call. V lost 5 bases and J lost 6, with 12 bases in between. The CDR3 is 13 residues long. Germline assignment: CDR1 SGHTA and CDR2 FQGNSA. CDR3 in DNA: TGTGCCAGCAGCGGGCAAGGCGCGGATACGCAGTATTTT. Its translation: CASSGQGADTQYF. Looking up the rest from reference TRBV7-2 and TRBJ2-3 gives the full variable domain: GAGVSQSPSNKVTEKGKDVELRCDPISGHTALYWYRQSLGQGLEFLIYFQGNSAPDKSGLPSDRFSAERTGGSVSTLTIQRTQQEDSAVYLCASSGQGADTQYFGPGTRLTVL.

J is TRBJ1-4 and V is TRBV9; D unresolved. V lost 2 bases and J lost 0, with 11 bases in between. The V gene's germline CDR1 is SGDLS and CDR2 YYNGEE. The length of the CDR3 is 16 residues. CDR3 sequence: CASSVGSRTTNEKLFF. CDR3 in DNA: TGTGCCAGCAGCGTGGGGTCCAGGACAACTAATGAAAAACTGTTTTTT.

J is TRBJ1-3 and V is TRBV5-7; D uncertain. TRBV5-7 is an ORF; its function is uncertain. Deletions cut 0 bases from V and 4 bases from J, with 8 bases between. The CDR3 consists of 14 residues. This chain's CDR3 is CASSLAGAGNTIYF. The CDR3 nucleotides are TGTGCCAGCAGCTTGGCGGGAGCAGGAAACACCATATATTTT.

The J gene is TRBJ2-7, the V gene TRBV30, with 12 positions matching TRBD2. With V trimmed by 2 bases and J by 4 bases, 6 bases remained unmatched. Per germline, CDR1 GTSNPN and CDR2 SVGIG (reference sequence). The CDR3 runs 15 residues. The DNA for the CDR3 is TGTGCCTGGAGTTCGGGACTAGCGGGCGGGTACGAGCAGTACTTC. Translated, it gives CAWSSGLAGGYEQYF.

This chain links TRBV28 with TRBJ2-1, with 9 nucleotides matching TRBD1. This CDR3 contains 14 residues. J gave up 8 bases and V 5 bases, and 7 bases lay outside the gene matches. CDR1 MDHEN and CDR2 SYDVKM come from the germline V gene. In DNA form, the CDR3 reads TGTGCCAGCAGTCCACAGGGGGCGGTTCATGAGCAGTTCTTC. Translation: CASSPQGAVHEQFF.

V and J are TRBV28 and TRBJ2-1; D not resolved. Looked up from germline, CDR1 is MDHEN and CDR2 is SYDVKM. The germline V and J ends were trimmed by 6 bases and 5 bases, with 8 bases remaining between them. CDR3 length: 12 residues. This chain's CDR3 is CASSFENNEQFF. The CDR3 coding sequence is TGTGCCAGCAGCTTCGAGAACAATGAGCAGTTCTTC.

The chain has TRBV6-6 and TRBJ1-5; 10 bases are a match to TRBD1. CDR1 and CDR2 (germline): MNHNY, SVGAGI (reference sequence). J lost 5 bases, V lost 5 bases, and 9 bases had no gene match. The CDR3 is 16 amino acids. CDR3 in DNA: TGTGCCAGCAGTAATAAGCGACAGGGGGCTTATCAGCCCCAGCATTTT. Translating gives CASSNKRQGAYQPQHF.

The chain carries TRBV28 and TRBJ2-7, with 8 bases aligning to TRBD1. Trimming took 5 bases from V and 2 from J; bases not matched to a gene: 8. This CDR3 comprises 15 residues. Per the germline V gene, CDR1 is MDHEN and CDR2 is SYDVKM. The CDR3 DNA is TGTGCCAGCAGTACGTGGACAGGGCTAACCTACGAGCAGTACTTC. Residues: CASSTWTGLTYEQYF.

With respect to this clone: This sample includes further DNA sequences coding for the same CDR3. The rearrangement uses TRBV7-9 and TRBJ1-2; D is unclear. CDR1 is SEHNR, CDR2 FQNEAQ, per germline (reference sequence). Deletions cut 4 bases from V and 8 bases from J, with 5 bases between. The CDR3 is made up of 10 amino acids. CDR3: CASSSNGYTF. Written as DNA, the CDR3 is TGTGCCAGCAGCTCCAACGGCTACACCTTC.

V and J are TRBV11-2 and TRBJ2-3, with 13 bases that match TRBD2. Unmatched junction bases numbered 1, after V lost 2 bases and J lost 5 bases. This CDR3 is built from 15 residues. The germline CDR1 and CDR2 sequences are SGHAT and FQNNGV. In DNA form, the CDR3 reads TGTGCCAGCAGCTTAAGACTAGCGGGAGGAGATACGCAGTATTTT. Translation gives CASSLRLAGGDTQYF. Drawing the rest from reference TRBV11-2 and TRBJ2-3, the complete variable domain is EAGVAQSPRYKIIEKRQSVAFWCNPISGHATLYWYQQILGQGPKLLIQFQNNGVVDDSQLPKDRFSAERLKGVDSTLKIQPAKLEDSAVYLCASSLRLAGGDTQYFGPGTRLTVL.

V usage is TRBV18 and J usage is TRBJ2-7, with a tentative D call TRBD2 (6 bases). Germline lookup yields CDR1 KGHSH and CDR2 LQKENI. The CDR3 is 15 residues long. The V gene lost 3 bases and the J gene lost 1 base, with 13 bases spanning the gap. The CDR3 spells CASSPGTQPSYEQYF. DNA for the CDR3: TGTGCCAGCTCACCTGGGACTCAACCATCCTACGAGCAGTACTTC. Looking up the rest from reference TRBV18 and TRBJ2-7 gives the full variable domain: NAGVMQNPRHLVRRRGQEARLRCSPMKGHSHVYWYRQLPEEGLKFMVYLQKENIIDESGMPKERFSAEFPKEGPSILRIQQVVRGDSAAYFCASSPGTQPSYEQYFGPGTRLTVT.